Below are 28 T cell receptor beta chains sequenced from a single sample in a study of CD8 T cells in Susac syndrome. Reverse transcription of roughly 0.45 to 1 ug RNA was performed with random hexamers. TCRdb reanalysed the immunoSEQ multiplex PCR reads using MiXCR and keeps one entry per CDR3 protein. In the table there are about 290,000 distinct CDR3 sequences, 75% to 85% of which are singletons. Sequenced: CD8+ T cells from PBMCs. These receptors came from a human donor with multiple sclerosis.

The chain recombines TRBV20-1 with TRBJ1-2; a possible D gene is TRBD1 (6 bases). Germline-derived CDR1 and CDR2 are DFQATT and SNEGSKA (reference sequence). The ends were cut back, 1 base at V and 10 bases at J, with 16 bases in the middle. The length of the CDR3 is 13 residues. The CDR3 is CSARVTGNWDYTF. CDR3 nucleotides: TGCAGTGCTAGAGTCACAGGGAATTGGGACTACACCTTC.

J is TRBJ2-1 and V is TRBV29-1; 9 bases map to TRBD1. The germline V gene has CDR1 SQVTM and CDR2 ANQGSEA. The CDR3 is 14 amino acids. Trimming took 7 bases from V and 5 from J; bases not matched to a gene: 9. The CDR3 here is CSAVDRGTNNEQFF. CDR3 in DNA: TGCAGCGCCGTAGACAGGGGGACGAACAATGAGCAGTTCTTC.

The chain joins TRBV12-3 or TRBV12-4 to TRBJ2-7, with D unclear. The germline V and J ends were trimmed by 2 bases and 1 base, with 9 bases remaining between them. This CDR3 has 14 amino acids. As DNA, the CDR3 is TGTGCCAGCAGTTTATCAGCCAAGTCCTACGAGCAGTACTTC. This sequence encodes CASSLSAKSYEQYF.

J is TRBJ2-4 and V is TRBV4-3; no definite D call. Trimming took 5 bases from V and 1 from J, leaving 9 bases between them. The germline V gene encodes CDR1 LGHNA and CDR2 YSLEER. The CDR3 contains 14 residues. The CDR3 region has the DNA TGCGCCAGCAGCGTTGGTCTGGCCAAAAACATTCAGTACTTC. Protein product: CASSVGLAKNIQYF.

The rearrangement joins TRBV5-6 to TRBJ2-7; D unresolved. Germline values: CDR1 SGHDT, CDR2 YYEEEE. The CDR3 is made up of 12 amino acids. Trimming took off 4 bases at V and 5 bases at J, with 10 bases between the two ends. This CDR3 is CASSPGSHEQYF. Written as DNA, the CDR3 is TGTGCCAGCAGCCCCGGGTCCCACGAGCAGTACTTC.

The rearrangement uses TRBV28 and TRBJ2-7, with D unresolved. This CDR3 spans 16 amino acids. Looked up from germline, CDR1 is MDHEN and CDR2 is SYDVKM. Trimming stripped 4 bases from V and 3 bases from J, with 19 bases between. The CDR3 sequence: CASSSLASSPNYEQYF. As DNA, the CDR3 is TGTGCCAGCAGTTCGTTGGCTTCCTCCCCCAACTACGAGCAGTACTTC.

V and J are TRBV7-6 and TRBJ2-2; the D gene is possibly TRBD2 (5 bases). The CDR3 runs to 14 residues. Deletions cut 8 bases from V and 2 bases from J, with 12 bases between. The germline V gene encodes CDR1 SGHVS and CDR2 FNYEAQ. DNA for the CDR3: TGTGCCAGCTTGGGAGTCCCTAACACCGGGGAGCTGTTTTTT. This translates into CASLGVPNTGELFF.

The chain has TRBV4-1 and TRBJ2-3, with D unresolved. V was clipped by 1 base and J by 2 bases, with 7 bases between them. From germline, CDR1 is MGHRA and CDR2 YSYEKL. This CDR3 has 14 residues. The CDR3 protein is CASSQVGDTDTQYF. The CDR3 DNA reads as TGCGCCAGCAGCCAAGTTGGGGACACAGATACGCAGTATTTT.

The chain recombines TRBV7-7 with TRBJ2-3; tentatively, D is TRBD2 (6 bases). CDR3 length equals 16 residues. Trimming stripped 4 bases from V and 4 bases from J, with 18 bases between. Looked up from germline, CDR1 is SSHAT and CDR2 is FNYEAQ (reference sequence). The CDR3 sequence is CASSSGTGEVPDTQYF. The CDR3 DNA sequence: TGTGCCAGCAGCTCGGGGACGGGGGAGGTGCCAGATACGCAGTATTTT.

The rearrangement joins TRBV9 to TRBJ2-3, with 7 nucleotides matching TRBD2. V shed 3 bases, J shed 0 bases, and the junction held 16 bases outside the gene matches. Germline CDR1 reads SGDLS; CDR2 reads YYNGEE. CDR3 size: 19 residues. CDR3 nucleotides: TGTGCCAGCAGCGATAAGCGGGACCAAGGGAGCCCCAGCACAGATACGCAGTATTTT. It codes for CASSDKRDQGSPSTDTQYF.

The chain has TRBV28 and TRBJ1-5; D call uncertain. CDR3 size: 15 residues. V lost 2 bases to trimming and J lost 1 base, with 9 bases between them. Germline CDR1 is MDHEN and CDR2 is SYDVKM. CDR3 DNA: TGTGCCAGCAGTTTACCAATGGACAGCAATCAGCCCCAGCATTTT. This translates into CASSLPMDSNQPQHF.

This chain joins TRBV6-5 and TRBJ1-2; D is uncertain. Trimming left V 0 bases short and J 3 bases short, with 14 bases between. Germline-derived CDR1 and CDR2 are MNHEY and SVGAGI. CDR3 length: 16 amino acids. The CDR3 reads CASSYSRAGWDYGYTF. DNA of the CDR3: TGTGCCAGCAGTTACTCGAGGGCAGGATGGGACTATGGCTACACCTTC.

The genes are TRBV29-1 and TRBJ2-2; tentative D call: TRBD1 (6 bases). V was clipped by 2 bases and J by 4 bases, with 20 bases between them. Germline assignment: CDR1 SQVTM and CDR2 ANQGSEA. This CDR3 spans 17 amino acids. CDR3 sequence reads: CSVESQGQGSVTGELFF. The CDR3 DNA is TGCAGCGTTGAATCCCAGGGGCAGGGATCCGTCACCGGGGAGCTGTTTTTT.

The chain couples TRBV7-2 to TRBJ1-1; 8 bases match TRBD1. Germline V gene data show CDR1 as SGHTA and CDR2 as FQGNSA. The CDR3 sequence is 15 residues long. V trimming: 0 bases; J trimming: 4 bases; junction bases outside the gene matches: 4. Here the CDR3 reads CASSLAGTGGTEAFF. CDR3 sequence (DNA): TGTGCCAGCAGCTTAGCTGGCACAGGGGGCACTGAAGCTTTCTTT.

The chain carries TRBV29-1 and TRBJ2-3; D is uncertain. Trimming pared 1 base from V and 5 bases from J, leaving 10 bases between. The CDR3 consists of 13 residues. Germline CDR1 SQVTM, CDR2 ANQGSEA. This CDR3 reads CSVEVVPGDTQYF. CDR3 coding DNA: TGCAGCGTTGAAGTGGTTCCGGGAGATACGCAGTATTTT.

This clonotype was seen a single time. The chain has TRBV14 and TRBJ2-7, with D unresolved. The CDR3 is 14 residues long. The germline CDR1 and CDR2 sequences are SGHDN and FVKESK. With 1 base removed from V and 9 bases from J, the gap between germline ends came to 16 bases. In nucleotides, the CDR3 is TGTGCCAGCAGCCAAGCGCCCGACCAGCTGGGGCAGTACTTC. Encoded protein: CASSQAPDQLGQYF.

V usage is TRBV7-2 and J usage is TRBJ1-2; D gene unclear. The CDR3 extends over 16 amino acids. Germline V lookup: CDR1 SGHTA, CDR2 FQGNSA. Trimming left V 2 bases short and J 0 bases short, with 13 bases between. The CDR3 sequence: CASSLIWADSNYGYTF. CDR3 coding DNA: TGTGCCAGCAGCTTAATTTGGGCGGACTCTAACTATGGCTACACCTTC.

The chain has TRBV29-1 and TRBJ2-5; weak D call: TRBD1 (6 bases). V shed 5 bases and J shed 3 bases, with 7 bases lying between them. The CDR3 is 11 amino acids. The germline V gene has CDR1 SQVTM and CDR2 ANQGSEA. The DNA for the CDR3 is TGCAGCGTTCCAGGGGAAGAGACCCAGTACTTC. Amino acids: CSVPGEETQYF. The whole variable domain, remainder taken from reference TRBV29-1 and TRBJ2-5, is SAVISQKPSRDICQRGTSLTIQCQVDSQVTMMFWYRQQPGQSLTLIATANQGSEATYESGFVIDKFPISRPNLTFSTLTVSNMSPEDSSIYLCSVPGEETQYFGPGTRLLVL.

This clonotype was recorded only once. This chain connects TRBV11-3 to TRBJ2-7; TRBD2 is a possible D gene (6 bases). This CDR3 spans 15 amino acids. Germline CDR1 is SGHNT and CDR2 is YENEEA. Trimming removed 6 bases from V and 3 bases from J, with 18 bases in between. CDR3 in DNA: TGTGCCAGCAGTCAAGGTGGCGGGGACCTCTACGAGCAGTACTTC. It specifies CASSQGGGDLYEQYF.

The chain employs TRBV29-1 and TRBJ2-2, with 12 bases matching TRBD2. Germline CDR1 SQVTM, CDR2 ANQGSEA. V shed 6 bases, J shed 2 bases, and the junction held 10 bases outside the gene matches. The CDR3 has 17 residues. The CDR3 is CSVGGTSGHPNTGELFF. CDR3 DNA: TGCAGCGTGGGTGGGACTAGCGGGCATCCTAACACCGGGGAGCTGTTTTTT.

The chain recombines TRBV28 with TRBJ2-2, with D perhaps matching TRBD1 (5 bases). V lost 2 bases, J lost 0 bases, and 13 bases lay in between. Germline V gene lookup returns CDR1 MDHEN and CDR2 SYDVKM. This CDR3 has 17 residues. The CDR3, as DNA: TGTGCCAGCAGTTTAGGGGTGGGGCGCACGAACACCGGGGAGCTGTTTTTT. This encodes CASSLGVGRTNTGELFF.

This clonotype was counted a single time. The rearrangement joins TRBV20-1 to TRBJ2-7, with 12 bases lining up with TRBD2. The CDR3 covers 12 residues. The germline V gene encodes CDR1 DFQATT and CDR2 SNEGSKA (reference sequence). V lost 7 bases, J lost 2 bases, and 0 bases stayed unmatched. Here the CDR3 DNA reads TGCAGTGGGACTAGCGGGGCCTACGAGCAGTACTTC. It codes for CSGTSGAYEQYF.

V gene TRBV24-1 combines with J gene TRBJ2-7, with 10 bases aligning to TRBD1. The CDR3 runs to 16 residues. CDR1 is KGHDR and CDR2 is SFDVKD in the germline V gene. V shed 3 bases, J shed 2 bases, and the junction held 6 bases outside the gene matches. The CDR3 spells CATSDLPDRGTYEQYF. The CDR3 DNA sequence: TGTGCCACCAGTGATCTACCGGACAGGGGGACCTACGAGCAGTACTTC.

The chain links TRBV15 to TRBJ2-7; D might be TRBD1 (6 bases). This CDR3 is 16 amino acids long. The germline CDR1 and CDR2 sequences are LNHNV and YYDKDF (reference sequence). The ends were cut back, 3 bases at V and 2 bases at J, with 17 bases in the middle. In DNA, the CDR3 is TGTGCCACCAGCAGCGGTGAGGACAGCGCTCCCTACGAGCAGTACTTC. Its translation is CATSSGEDSAPYEQYF.

This sequence joins TRBV3-1 and TRBJ1-3; D ambiguous. The CDR3 spans 14 residues. Trimming took 1 base from V and 0 from J, leaving 4 bases between them. CDR1 is LGHDT, CDR2 YNNKEL, per germline (reference sequence). The CDR3 DNA sequence: TGTGCCAGCAGCCAAGGTCTCTCTGGAAACACCATATATTTT. Amino acids: CASSQGLSGNTIYF. The whole variable domain, filled in from reference TRBV3-1 and TRBJ1-3, reads DTAVSQTPKYLVTQMGNDKSIKCEQNLGHDTMYWYKQDSKKFLKIMFSYNNKELIINETVPNRFSPKSPDKAHLNLHINSLELGDSAVYFCASSQGLSGNTIYFGEGSWLTVV.

The chain recombines TRBV29-1 with TRBJ2-7; either TRBD1 or TRBD2 may fit D (5 bases each). Germline V gene data show CDR1 as SQVTM and CDR2 as ANQGSEA. The CDR3 has 13 residues. V gave up 3 bases and J gave up 2 bases, with 11 bases separating them. CDR3 amino acids: CSVESGTPYEQYF. The CDR3 region has the DNA TGCAGCGTTGAGTCCGGGACCCCCTACGAGCAGTACTTC.

The J gene is TRBJ1-1, the V gene TRBV10-3; D not resolved. This CDR3 has 13 residues. CDR1 is ENHRY and CDR2 is SYGVKD in the germline V gene. V gave up 6 bases and J gave up 3 bases, with 11 bases separating them. The CDR3 sequence: CAIRPVGHTEAFF. CDR3 bases: TGTGCCATCAGGCCCGTTGGACACACTGAAGCTTTCTTT.

The chain uses TRBV28 and TRBJ2-7; no firm D call. CDR3 size: 13 residues. Germline values: CDR1 MDHEN, CDR2 SYDVKM. With 5 bases removed from V and 2 bases from J, the gap between germline ends came to 10 bases. The CDR3 reads CASSGQNPYEQYF. DNA of the CDR3: TGTGCCAGCAGTGGGCAGAACCCCTACGAGCAGTACTTC.